This T cell receptor beta chain was recovered during a study of T cell changes during pregnancy in multiple sclerosis. Using immunoSEQ multiplex PCR, the repertoire was profiled, and TCRdb retains in-frame clones only, with some absent. The sample lists approximately 70,000 clones; approximately 95% were seen once. This clone appeared once. Looked up from germline, CDR1 is LNHDA and CDR2 is SQIVND (reference sequence). The length of the CDR3 is 15 residues. The J segment lost 10 bases and the V segment lost 0 bases, leaving 9 bases of the junction unmatched. Sequenced material: CD4+ T cells from peripheral blood mononuclear cells, taken after pregnancy. This chain joins TRBV19 and TRBJ2-5; 9 bases are shared with TRBD1. This receptor was identified in a female donor with multiple sclerosis, enrolled in a pregnancy study. CDR3 in amino acids: CASSIDQSGQGDQYF. CDR3 DNA sequence: TGTGCCAGTAGTATAGATCAGTCGGGACAGGGTGACCAGTACTTC.